The 14 T cell receptor beta chains in this list originate from one sample, sequenced in a study of low-dose radiotherapy and immunotherapy resistance in tumors (dated by TCRdb to between 2021 and 2023). The sequencer was an Illumina HiSeq 2500. To make first-strand cDNA, Superscript III was used along with a set of TRAV- and TRBV-specific primers so that both the TCRalpha and TCRbeta chains were covered. A roughly 18-cycle PCR with Phusion amplified the TCRs, pairing a constant-region primer with the adapter that was attached to the V primers. TCRdb's own reprocessing of the public reads used fastp at Q25 and MiXCR and kept productive beta chains. For every CDR3 protein sequence, its rows merge into one entry that carries the most common genes and DNA. A total of around 76,000 distinct CDR3 sequences appear in this sample, roughly 30% of them only once. Around 10% of the sample lies in the top ten.

The time point label, read with the paper, signifies: before trial treatment. The sequencing here drew on PBMCs, taken before treatment. The source of these receptors is a female donor with ovarian cancer.

This clonotype appeared many times. This sequence joins TRBV3-1 and TRBJ1-1; 7 bases map to TRBD1. Germline CDR1 reads LGHDT; CDR2 reads YNNKEL (reference sequence). The junction had 3 bases not matched to a gene; V was cut back by 10 bases and J by 1 base. The CDR3 totals 12 residues. This CDR3 is CATRTGNTEAFF. CDR3 DNA sequence: TGTGCCACCAGGACAGGGAACACTGAAGCTTTCTTT.

This clonotype was detected only a few times. CDR3 sequence (DNA): TGTGCCAGCAGTGAGGGGTCCCCCTTCACCTTC. Protein product: CASSEGSPFTF. The chain combines TRBV6-2 or TRBV6-3 with TRBJ1-2; the D gene is possibly TRBD1 (5 bases). Germline CDR1 reads MNHEY; CDR2 reads SVGEGT. The CDR3 has 11 amino acids. V dropped 5 bases and J dropped 13 bases, with 14 bases sitting between them.

This clonotype was seen many times. V gene TRBV30 combines with J gene TRBJ2-1; the D is unclear. V was clipped by 6 bases and J by 0 bases, with 9 bases between them. The CDR3 sequence is 13 residues long. The germline V gene has CDR1 GTSNPN and CDR2 SVGIG (reference sequence). The DNA of the CDR3 is TGTGCCTGTCTTAGGGACTCCTACAATGAGCAGTTCTTC. It encodes CACLRDSYNEQFF. Looking up the rest from reference TRBV30 and TRBJ2-1 gives the full variable domain: SQTIHQWPATLVQPVGSPLSLECTVEGTSNPNLYWYRQAAGRGLQLLFYSVGIGQISSEVPQNLSASRPQDRQFILSSKKLLLSDSGFYLCACLRDSYNEQFFGPGTRLTVL.

As to this clonotype: Possible read error: a much larger clone is one base away. V and J are TRBV7-2 and TRBJ2-1, with a possible D match to TRBD1 (6 bases). Germline CDR1 reads SGHTA; CDR2 reads FQGNSA. The CDR3 runs to 17 residues. The ends were cut back, 0 bases at V and 10 bases at J, with 22 bases in the middle. The CDR3: CASSLAGQRQVKYEQFF. CDR3 bases: TGTGCCAGCAGCTTAGCCGGGCAGCGACAGGTTAAGTACGAGCAGTTCTTC.

CDR3 sequence (DNA): TGCGCCAGCAGCCGGCGGGGGAGCTCCTACGAGCAGTACTTC. It yields the protein CASSRRGSSYEQYF. V usage is TRBV5-1 and J usage is TRBJ2-7; 7 nucleotides agree with TRBD2. CDR1 is SGHRS and CDR2 is YFSETQ in the germline V gene. V trimming: 4 bases; J trimming: 0 bases; junction bases outside the gene matches: 4. This CDR3 is 14 amino acids long.

This clonotype appeared a few times. This chain uses TRBV5-6 with TRBJ1-3; D gene ambiguous. Trimming shortened V by 4 bases and J by 2 bases, and 10 bases separated the two germline ends. The CDR3 sequence is 14 residues long. Germline CDR1 reads SGHDT; CDR2 reads YYEEEE. In DNA form, the CDR3 reads TGTGCCAGCAGCATGGGAGGTGCTGGAAACACCATATATTTT. Translating gives CASSMGGAGNTIYF.

This clonotype has a count of ten or more. The DNA for the CDR3 is TGTGCCAGCAGCCCGAGCGGGGGGGCCCTCACCGGGGAGCTGTTTTTT. As protein: CASSPSGGALTGELFF. The V gene is TRBV7-9, the J gene TRBJ2-2, with TRBD2 matching over 10 bases. V trimming: 5 bases; J trimming: 4 bases; junction bases outside the gene matches: 7. The CDR3 has 16 residues. Per germline, CDR1 SEHNR and CDR2 FQNEAQ (reference sequence).

The sample holds many counts of this clonotype. This chain joins TRBV29-1 and TRBJ1-1; 7 bases fit TRBD1. This CDR3 has 14 residues. The ends lost 3 bases at V and 1 base at J; junction bases unmatched: 5. Germline CDR1 SQVTM, CDR2 ANQGSEA. CDR3 protein: CSVDGAGGNTEAFF. CDR3 DNA sequence: TGCAGCGTTGACGGGGCAGGGGGGAACACTGAAGCTTTCTTT.

This clonotype was picked up many times. The chain links TRBV6-2 or TRBV6-3 to TRBJ2-3; 7 nucleotides align to TRBD2. This CDR3 region has 16 residues. V lost 6 bases to trimming and J lost 0 bases; unmatched junction nucleotides: 9. In germline, CDR1 is MNHEY, CDR2 SVGEGT. The CDR3 loop reads CASSKRGAGSTDTQYF. CDR3 in DNA: TGTGCCAGCAGCAAAAGGGGAGCGGGAAGCACAGATACGCAGTATTTT.

The table lists this clonotype with many counts. This chain links TRBV20-1 with TRBJ1-2; weak D call: TRBD1 (6 bases). There are 13 residues in the CDR3. Germline V gives CDR1 DFQATT, CDR2 SNEGSKA (reference sequence). Here the CDR3 DNA reads TGCAGAGCTTACAGGGCATCTAACTATGGCTACACCTTC. It yields the protein CRAYRASNYGYTF.

Worth noting for this clonotype: Its ends do not fully match the called genes, so a read error is possible. The chain recombines TRBV7-9 with TRBJ2-1, with D tentatively TRBD2 (6 bases). Germline-derived CDR1 and CDR2 are SEHNR and FQNEAQ (reference sequence). This CDR3 is built from 14 residues. Here the CDR3 reads CASSPGTSLNEHFF. The CDR3 region has the DNA TGTGCCAGCAGCCCCGGTACTAGCCTCAATGAGCATTTCTTC.

Turning to this clonotype: Its ends do not fully match the called genes, so a read error is possible. The rearrangement joins TRBV2 to TRBJ1-6, with 12 bases that match TRBD1. The CDR3 runs to 15 residues. Germline V CDR1 and CDR2: SNHLY, FYNNEI. As DNA, the CDR3 is TGTGTCAGCAGCTCGGGACAGGGGGCCGTTTCACCCCTCCATTTT. Amino acids: CVSSSGQGAVSPLHF. The complete variable domain, with remaining parts taken from reference TRBV2 and TRBJ1-6, reads EPEVTQTPSHQVTQMGQEVILRCVPISNHLYFYWYRQILGQKVEFLVSFYNNEISEKSEIFDDQFSVERPDGSNFTLKIRSTKLEDSAMYFCVSSSGQGAVSPLHFGNGTRLTVT.

This clonotype showed up many times. The chain carries TRBV2 and TRBJ2-1; 11 nucleotides align to TRBD1. The germline CDR1 and CDR2 sequences are SNHLY and FYNNEI. The junction had 6 bases not matched to a gene; V was cut back by 8 bases and J by 6 bases. This CDR3 has 14 amino acids. CDR3 loop: CASWGQGVGNEQFF. Here the CDR3 DNA reads TGTGCCAGCTGGGGACAGGGGGTCGGCAATGAGCAGTTCTTC.

The chain combines TRBV9 with TRBJ2-2; D not resolved. This CDR3 region has 14 residues. Deletions cut 3 bases from V and 6 bases from J, with 12 bases between. Germline CDR1 is SGDLS and CDR2 is YYNGEE. The CDR3 protein is CASSGEGYPGELFF. DNA of the CDR3: TGTGCCAGCAGCGGAGAAGGTTACCCCGGGGAGCTGTTTTTT.